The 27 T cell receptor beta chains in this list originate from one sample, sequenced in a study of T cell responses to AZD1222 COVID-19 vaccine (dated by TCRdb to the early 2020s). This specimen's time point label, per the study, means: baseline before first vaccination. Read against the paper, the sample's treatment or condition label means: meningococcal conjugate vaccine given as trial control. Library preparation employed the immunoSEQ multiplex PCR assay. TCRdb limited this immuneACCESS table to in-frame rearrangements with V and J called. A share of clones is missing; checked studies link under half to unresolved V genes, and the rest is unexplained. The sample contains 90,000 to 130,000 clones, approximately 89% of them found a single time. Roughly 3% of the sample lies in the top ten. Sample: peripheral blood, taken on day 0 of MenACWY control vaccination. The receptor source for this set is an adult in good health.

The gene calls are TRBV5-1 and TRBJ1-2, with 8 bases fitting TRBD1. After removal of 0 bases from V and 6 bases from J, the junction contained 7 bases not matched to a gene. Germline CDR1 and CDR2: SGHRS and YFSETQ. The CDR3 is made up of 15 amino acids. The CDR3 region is CASSLAGDRFNGYTF. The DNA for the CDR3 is TGCGCCAGCAGCTTGGCCGGGGACAGGTTCAATGGCTACACCTTC.

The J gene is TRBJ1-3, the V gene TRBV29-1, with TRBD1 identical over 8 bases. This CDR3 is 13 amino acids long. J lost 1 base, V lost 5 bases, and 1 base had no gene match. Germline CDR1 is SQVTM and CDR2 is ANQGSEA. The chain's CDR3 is CSVRQGSGNTIYF. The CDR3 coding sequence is TGCAGCGTTCGACAGGGGTCTGGAAACACCATATATTTT. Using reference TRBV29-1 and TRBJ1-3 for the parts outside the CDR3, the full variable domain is SAVISQKPSRDICQRGTSLTIQCQVDSQVTMMFWYRQQPGQSLTLIATANQGSEATYESGFVIDKFPISRPNLTFSTLTVSNMSPEDSSIYLCSVRQGSGNTIYFGEGSWLTVV.

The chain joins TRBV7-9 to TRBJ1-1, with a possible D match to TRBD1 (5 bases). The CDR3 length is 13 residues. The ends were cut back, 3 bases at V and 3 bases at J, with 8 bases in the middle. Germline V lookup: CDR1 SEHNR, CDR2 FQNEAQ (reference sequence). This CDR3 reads CASSLTEDTEAFF. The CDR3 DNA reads TGTGCCAGCAGCTTGACAGAGGACACTGAAGCTTTCTTT.

The CDR3 coding sequence is TGTGCCAGCAGTGGAGGGGGGATGAATGAAAAACTGTTTTTT. Translating gives CASSGGGMNEKLFF. V usage is TRBV6-4 and J usage is TRBJ1-4; a possible D gene is TRBD1 (6 bases). Germline lookup yields CDR1 MRHNA and CDR2 SNTAGT. V lost 4 bases to trimming and J lost 5 bases, with 11 bases between them. The CDR3 is 14 residues long.

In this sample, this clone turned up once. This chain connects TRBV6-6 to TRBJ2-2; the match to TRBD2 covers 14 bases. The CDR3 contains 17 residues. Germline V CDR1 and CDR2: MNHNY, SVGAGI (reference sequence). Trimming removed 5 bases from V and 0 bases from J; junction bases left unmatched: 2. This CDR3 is CASSPGLAGANTGELFF. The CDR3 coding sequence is TGTGCCAGCAGTCCGGGACTAGCGGGGGCGAACACCGGGGAGCTGTTTTTT.

The DNA for the CDR3 is TGTGCCAGCAGCCCAATCCCAGGGGGCGCGGGGTTCTATAATTCACCCCTCCACTTT. It translates to CASSPIPGGAGFYNSPLHF. The V call is TRBV7-9, the J call TRBJ1-6, with 8 bases fitting TRBD1. CDR1 is SEHNR, CDR2 FQNEAQ, per germline (reference sequence). The CDR3 totals 19 residues. Losses at the gene ends were 5 bases for V and 3 bases for J; bases not matched to a gene: 15.

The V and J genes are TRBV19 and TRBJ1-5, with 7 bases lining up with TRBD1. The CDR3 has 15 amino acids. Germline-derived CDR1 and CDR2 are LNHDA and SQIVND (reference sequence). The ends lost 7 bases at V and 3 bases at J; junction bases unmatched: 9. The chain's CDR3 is CASTSRGAYNQPQHF. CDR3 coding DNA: TGTGCCAGTACCTCCAGGGGGGCCTACAATCAGCCCCAGCATTTT.

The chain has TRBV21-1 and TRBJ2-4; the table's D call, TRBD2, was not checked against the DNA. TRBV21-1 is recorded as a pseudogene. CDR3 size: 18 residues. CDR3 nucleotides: TGTGCCAGCAGCAAATGGGGGGTGGGGAAACTAGCCAAAAACATTCAGTACTTC. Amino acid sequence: CASSKWGVGKLAKNIQYF.

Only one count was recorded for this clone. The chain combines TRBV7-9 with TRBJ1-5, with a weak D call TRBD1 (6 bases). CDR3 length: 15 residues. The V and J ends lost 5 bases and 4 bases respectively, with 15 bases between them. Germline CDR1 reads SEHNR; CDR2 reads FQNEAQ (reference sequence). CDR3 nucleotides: TGTGCCAGCAGCCCGGCGGGGGCGAGGAATCAGCCCCAGCATTTT. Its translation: CASSPAGARNQPQHF.

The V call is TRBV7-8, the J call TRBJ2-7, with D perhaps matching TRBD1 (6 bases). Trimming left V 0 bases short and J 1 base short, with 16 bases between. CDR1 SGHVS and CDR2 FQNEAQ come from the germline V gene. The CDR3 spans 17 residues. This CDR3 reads CASSLATGRERSYEQYF. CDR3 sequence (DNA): TGTGCCAGCAGCTTAGCGACAGGAAGGGAGAGGTCCTACGAGCAGTACTTC.

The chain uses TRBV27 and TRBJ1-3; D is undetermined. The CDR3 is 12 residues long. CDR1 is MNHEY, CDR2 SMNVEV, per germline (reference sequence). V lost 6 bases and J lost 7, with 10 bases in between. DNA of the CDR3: TGTGCCAGCAGCGGACGGGGTAACACCATATATTTT. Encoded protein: CASSGRGNTIYF.

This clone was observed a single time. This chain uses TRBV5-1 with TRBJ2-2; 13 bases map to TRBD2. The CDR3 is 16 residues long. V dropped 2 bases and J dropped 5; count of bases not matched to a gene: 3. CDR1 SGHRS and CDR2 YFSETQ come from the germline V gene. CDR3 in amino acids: CASSLLAGGRTGELFF. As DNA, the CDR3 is TGCGCCAGCAGCTTACTAGCGGGGGGGCGGACCGGGGAGCTGTTTTTT.

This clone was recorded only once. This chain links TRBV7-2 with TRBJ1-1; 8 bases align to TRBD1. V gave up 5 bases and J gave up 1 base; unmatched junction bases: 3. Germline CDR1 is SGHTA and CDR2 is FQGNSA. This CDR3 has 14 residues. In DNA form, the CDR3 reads TGTGCCAGCAGCAAACAGGGGGGGAACACTGAAGCTTTCTTT. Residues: CASSKQGGNTEAFF.

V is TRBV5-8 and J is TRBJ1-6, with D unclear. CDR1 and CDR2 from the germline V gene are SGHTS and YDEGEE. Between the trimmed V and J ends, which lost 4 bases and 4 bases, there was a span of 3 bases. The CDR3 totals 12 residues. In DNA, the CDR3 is TGTGCCAGCAGCGCGTATAATTCACCCCTCCACTTT. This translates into CASSAYNSPLHF.

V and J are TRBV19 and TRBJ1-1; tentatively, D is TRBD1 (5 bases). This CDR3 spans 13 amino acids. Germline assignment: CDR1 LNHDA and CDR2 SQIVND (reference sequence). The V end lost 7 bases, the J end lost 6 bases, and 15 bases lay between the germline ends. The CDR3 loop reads CASKVEGTPEAFF. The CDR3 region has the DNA TGTGCCAGTAAGGTCGAAGGGACCCCTGAAGCTTTCTTT. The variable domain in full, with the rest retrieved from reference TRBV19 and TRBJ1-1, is DGGITQSPKYLFRKEGQNVTLSCEQNLNHDAMYWYRQDPGQGLRLIYYSQIVNDFQKGDIAEGYSVSREKKESFPLTVTSAQKNPTAFYLCASKVEGTPEAFFGQGTRLTVV.

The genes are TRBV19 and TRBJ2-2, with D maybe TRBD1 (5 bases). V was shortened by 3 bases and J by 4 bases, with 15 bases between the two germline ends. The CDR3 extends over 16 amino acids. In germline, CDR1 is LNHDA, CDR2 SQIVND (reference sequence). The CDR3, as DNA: TGTGCCAGTAGTATCTTGGGTCAGGGCGGCACCGGGGAGCTGTTTTTT. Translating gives CASSILGQGGTGELFF.

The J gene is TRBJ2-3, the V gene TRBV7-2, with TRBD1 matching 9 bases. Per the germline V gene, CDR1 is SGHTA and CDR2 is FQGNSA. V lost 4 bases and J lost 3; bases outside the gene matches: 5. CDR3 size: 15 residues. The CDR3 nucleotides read TGTGCCAGCAGCTCGGGGGGACAGGGAACAGATACGCAGTATTTT. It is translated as CASSSGGQGTDTQYF.

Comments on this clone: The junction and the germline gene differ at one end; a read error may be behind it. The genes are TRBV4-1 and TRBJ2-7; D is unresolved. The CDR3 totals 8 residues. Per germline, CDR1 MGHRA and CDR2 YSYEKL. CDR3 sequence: CASSQAPF. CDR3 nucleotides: TGCGCCAGCAGCCAAGCTCCCTTC.

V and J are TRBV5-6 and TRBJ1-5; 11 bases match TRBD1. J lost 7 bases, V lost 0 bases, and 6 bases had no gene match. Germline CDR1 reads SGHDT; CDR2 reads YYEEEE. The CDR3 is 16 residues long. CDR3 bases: TGTGCCAGCAGCTTGGCTGGGACAGGGGGGAGACAGCCCCAGCATTTT. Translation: CASSLAGTGGRQPQHF.

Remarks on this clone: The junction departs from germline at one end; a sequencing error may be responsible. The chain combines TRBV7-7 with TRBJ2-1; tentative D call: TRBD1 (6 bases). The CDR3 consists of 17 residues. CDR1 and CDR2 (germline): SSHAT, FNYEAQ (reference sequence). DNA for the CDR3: TGTGCTAGCAGCTTAGGGAGAGACAGGCGGCACCACGAGGAGCAGTTCTTC. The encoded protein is CASSLGRDRRHHEEQFF.

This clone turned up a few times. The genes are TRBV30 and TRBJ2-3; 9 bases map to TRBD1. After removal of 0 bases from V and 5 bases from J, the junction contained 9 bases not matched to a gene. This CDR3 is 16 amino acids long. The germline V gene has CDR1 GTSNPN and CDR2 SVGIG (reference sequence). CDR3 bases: TGTGCCTGGAGTGTGGGCGGGACAGGGTTGGAAGATACGCAGTATTTT. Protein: CAWSVGGTGLEDTQYF.

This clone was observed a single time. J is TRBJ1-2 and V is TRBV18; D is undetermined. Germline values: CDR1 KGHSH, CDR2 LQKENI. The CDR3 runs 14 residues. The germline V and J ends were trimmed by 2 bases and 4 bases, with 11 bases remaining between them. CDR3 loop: CASSPGQDRYGYTF. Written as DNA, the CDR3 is TGTGCCAGCTCACCAGGTCAGGACCGCTATGGCTACACCTTC.

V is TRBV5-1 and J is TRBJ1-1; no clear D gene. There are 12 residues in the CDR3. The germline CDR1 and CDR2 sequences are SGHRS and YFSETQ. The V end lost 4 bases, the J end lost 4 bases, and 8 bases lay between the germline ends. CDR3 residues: CASSQQSTEAFF. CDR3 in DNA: TGCGCCAGCAGCCAACAGAGCACTGAAGCTTTCTTT. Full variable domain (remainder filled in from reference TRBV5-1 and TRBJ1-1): KAGVTQTPRYLIKTRGQQVTLSCSPISGHRSVSWYQQTPGQGLQFLFEYFSETQRNKGNFPGRFSGRQFSNSRSEMNVSTLELGDSALYLCASSQQSTEAFFGQGTRLTVV.

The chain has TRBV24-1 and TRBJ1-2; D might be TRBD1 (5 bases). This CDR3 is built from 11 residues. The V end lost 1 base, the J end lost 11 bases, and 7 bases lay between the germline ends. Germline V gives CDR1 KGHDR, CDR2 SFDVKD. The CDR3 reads CATSDFQGYTF. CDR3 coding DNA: TGTGCCACCAGTGATTTCCAGGGTTACACCTTC.

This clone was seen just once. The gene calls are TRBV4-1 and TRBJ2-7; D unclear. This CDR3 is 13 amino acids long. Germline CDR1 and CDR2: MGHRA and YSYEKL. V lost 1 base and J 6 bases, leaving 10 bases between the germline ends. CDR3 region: CASSQAGPGEQYF. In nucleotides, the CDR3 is TGCGCCAGCAGCCAAGCTGGACCCGGCGAGCAGTACTTC.

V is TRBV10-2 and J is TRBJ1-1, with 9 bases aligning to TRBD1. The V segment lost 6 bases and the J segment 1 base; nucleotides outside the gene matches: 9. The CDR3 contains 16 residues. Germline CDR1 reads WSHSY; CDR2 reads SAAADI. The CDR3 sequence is CASRVWTGEWNTEAFF. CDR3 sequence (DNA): TGCGCCAGCAGAGTCTGGACAGGGGAATGGAACACTGAAGCTTTCTTT.

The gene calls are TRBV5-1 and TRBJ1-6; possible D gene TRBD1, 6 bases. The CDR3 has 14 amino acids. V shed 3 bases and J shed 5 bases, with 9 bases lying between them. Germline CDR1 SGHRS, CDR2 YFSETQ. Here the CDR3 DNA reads TGCGCCAGCAGCTCCGGGACAAATAATTCACCCCTCCACTTT. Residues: CASSSGTNNSPLHF.